The rows below give T cell receptor beta chains drawn from one sample of a study of STAT5B mutations in CD4+ large granular lymphocyte leukemia. Sequenced by immunoSEQ multiplex PCR; TCRdb stores in-frame clones only, minus some. The sample lists tens of thousands of clones; about 86% were seen once. Sequencing was performed on CD4+ T cells from blood buffy coats. The receptors stem from a human donor in good health. CDR3s include the opening cysteine and the closing phenylalanine or tryptophan. A D gene is named only where the DNA matches it firmly. Only part of the rows carry a size: once, few, many, or a class if the clone is expanded.

j_gene,abundance,v_gene,d_gene,CDR3aa,CDR3nt
TRBJ2-3,NA,TRBV30,NA,CAWASGLVWDTQYF,TGTGCCTGGGCGAGCGGGTTGGTATGGGATACGCAGTATTTT
TRBJ1-2,few,TRBV27,NA,CASSLGGNYGYTF,TGTGCCAGCAGTTTAGGGGGAAACTATGGCTACACCTTC
TRBJ1-3,NA,TRBV4-2,NA,CASSPAWATSGNTIYF,TGTGCCAGCAGCCCAGCCTGGGCCACTTCTGGAAACACCATATATTTT
TRBJ1-5,NA,TRBV5-1,NA,CASGTRLDQPQHF,TGCGCCAGCGGGACAAGGCTTGATCAGCCCCAGCATTTT
TRBJ2-5,NA,TRBV7-8,TRBD2,CASSLAQAGLATTTQYF,TGTGCCAGCAGCTTAGCTCAGGCGGGACTAGCGACTACGACCCAGTACTTC
TRBJ2-4,NA,TRBV11-3,NA,CASTRPEFKNIQYF,TGTGCCAGCACCAGACCGGAGTTCAAAAACATTCAGTACTTC
TRBJ2-1,NA,TRBV11-2,TRBD2,CASRTSAYNEQFF,TGTGCCTCACGGACTAGCGCCTACAATGAGCAGTTCTTC
TRBJ2-7,NA,TRBV29-1,TRBD2,CSVGGRGGLIEQYF,TGCAGCGTTGGGGGCCGGGGGGGCCTGATCGAGCAGTACTTC
TRBJ2-6,NA,TRBV18,NA,CAGVRQTGANVLTF,TGTGCCGGAGTCCGTCAGACTGGGGCCAACGTCCTGACTTTC
TRBJ2-7,NA,TRBV5-4,NA,CASSLNYEQYF,TGTGCCAGCAGCTTGAACTACGAGCAGTACTTC
TRBJ2-5,NA,TRBV6-5,NA,CASSQQETEETQYF,TGTGCCAGCAGTCAACAGGAGACAGAAGAGACCCAGTACTTC
TRBJ2-2,once,TRBV19,NA,CASSQDHTGNTGELFF,TGTGCCAGTAGTCAAGACCACACCGGGAACACCGGGGAGCTGTTTTTT
TRBJ2-2,NA,TRBV7-3,NA,CASSFKGTGELFF,TGTGCCAGCAGCTTCAAGGGCACCGGGGAGCTGTTTTTT
TRBJ2-1,NA,TRBV19,NA,CASRLGPGVGNEQFF,TGTGCCAGTAGACTGGGACCAGGGGTGGGGAATGAGCAGTTCTTC
TRBJ1-2,NA,TRBV6-1,TRBD1,CASSESGTGANYGYTF,TGTGCCAGCAGTGAGTCCGGGACAGGGGCCAACTATGGCTACACCTTC
TRBJ1-5,NA,TRBV2,NA,CASSDRGTNQPQHF,TGTGCCAGCAGTGATCGCGGGACCAATCAGCCCCAGCATTTT
TRBJ2-7,NA,TRBV7-9,TRBD1,CASSLPGQGSNEQYF,TGTGCCAGCAGCTTACCGGGACAGGGGTCCAACGAGCAGTACTTC
TRBJ1-5,NA,TRBV18,TRBD1,CASSPGTATNQPQHF,TGTGCCAGCTCACCTGGGACAGCAACAAATCAGCCCCAGCATTTT
TRBJ2-5,NA,TRBV7-9,NA,CASRRSRRTQETQYF,TGTGCCAGCAGAAGGTCCCGGAGGACCCAAGAGACCCAGTACTTC
TRBJ2-1,NA,TRBV11-2,TRBD2,CASSGLAGYNEQFF,TGTGCCAGCAGCGGACTAGCGGGCTACAATGAGCAGTTCTTC
TRBJ1-2,NA,TRBV10-3,TRBD1,CAIRGDRSDYGYTF,TGTGCCATCAGGGGGGACAGGTCCGACTATGGCTACACCTTC
TRBJ1-4,NA,TRBV5-6,TRBD1,CASSPDRGEKLFF,TGTGCCAGCAGCCCTGACAGGGGGGAAAAACTGTTTTTT